The 23 T cell receptor beta chains given below trace back to one sample, sequenced in a study of T cells in Graves' hyperthyroidism and ophthalmopathy. It was RNA transcripts that yielded the amplified TCR beta CDR3 regions. A set of HTBI primers served as the primers for a first-round RT-PCR of the TCR CDR3. TCRdb reanalysed the multiplex PCR reads using MiXCR and keeps one entry per CDR3 protein. Here the sample spans more than 650,000 distinct CDR3 sequences, 14% being singletons. The sequenced sample was blood. These receptors all stem from a woman between 18 and 30 years old with Graves' hyperthyroidism.

This clonotype was seen at least ten times. The chain is built from TRBV5-6 and TRBJ1-1, with TRBD1 matching 7 bases. This CDR3 is 16 amino acids long. Germline CDR1 and CDR2: SGHDT and YYEEEE. V gave up 5 bases and J gave up 2 bases; unmatched junction bases: 12. The CDR3 DNA reads TGTGCCAGCAGTTTAGACAGGGCCATGAAAAACACTGAAGCTTTCTTT. This translates into CASSLDRAMKNTEAFF. Full variable domain (rest looked up from reference TRBV5-6 and TRBJ1-1): DAGVTQSPTHLIKTRGQQVTLRCSPKSGHDTVSWYQQALGQGPQFIFQYYEEEERQRGNFPDRFSGHQFPNYSSELNVNALLLGDSALYLCASSLDRAMKNTEAFFGQGTRLTVV.

This clonotype showed up many times. The rearrangement joins TRBV5-1 to TRBJ2-5; 9 bases align to TRBD1. The length of the CDR3 is 15 residues. Trimming at V came to 1 base and at J to 5 bases, leaving 6 bases not matched to a gene. CDR1 is SGHRS and CDR2 is YFSETQ in the germline V gene. The CDR3 bases are TGCGCCAGCAGCTTGAGGTTCGGACAGGGGGAGACCCAGTACTTC. Its protein product is CASSLRFGQGETQYF.

This clonotype was recorded many times. The chain links TRBV2 to TRBJ1-5; D might be TRBD1 (5 bases). Germline assignment: CDR1 SNHLY and CDR2 FYNNEI. CDR3 length: 16 residues. Trimming removed 4 bases at V and 0 bases at J, with 13 bases between. The CDR3 protein is CASSAGQVYSNQPQHF. The CDR3 DNA reads TGTGCCAGCAGTGCAGGGCAGGTTTATAGCAATCAGCCCCAGCATTTT.

This chain joins TRBV20-1 and TRBJ2-3; D not resolved. This CDR3 is built from 14 residues. Germline values: CDR1 DFQATT, CDR2 SNEGSKA (reference sequence). V shed 3 bases and J shed 0 bases, with 10 bases lying between them. The CDR3 loop reads CSARLSESTDTQYF. In DNA, the CDR3 is TGCAGTGCTAGGTTGTCGGAGAGCACAGATACGCAGTATTTT.

This clonotype has a handful of counts. The chain links TRBV7-9 to TRBJ2-7, with D hard to call. Trimming removed 6 bases at V and 5 bases at J, with 11 bases between. Germline CDR1 is SEHNR and CDR2 is FQNEAQ (reference sequence). CDR3 length: 12 amino acids. CDR3 protein: CASSLSPHEQYF. The CDR3 region has the DNA TGTGCCAGCAGTCTCAGCCCCCACGAGCAGTACTTC.

Turning to this clonotype: A much larger clonotype is one base distant, so this may be a read error. V usage is TRBV2 and J usage is TRBJ2-1, with 8 positions matching TRBD2. The DNA end lines up better with TRBJ2-7; the J call may be wrong. The length of the CDR3 is 15 residues. In germline, CDR1 is SNHLY, CDR2 FYNNEI. The CDR3 region is CASYSVTSGYNEQYF. For the CDR3, the DNA is TGTGCCAGCTATTCAGTTACTAGCGGTTACAATGAGCAGTACTTC.

This clonotype occurred many times. The J gene is TRBJ2-7, the V gene TRBV20-1, with a possible D match to TRBD2 (6 bases). The CDR3 spans 14 residues. V was pared by 3 bases and J by 2 bases, with 14 bases between. The germline gives CDR1 DFQATT, CDR2 SNEGSKA (reference sequence). The CDR3 protein is CSASGGTRTYEQYF. The DNA for the CDR3 is TGCAGTGCTAGTGGGGGGACGCGGACCTACGAGCAGTACTTC.

This clonotype was counted at least ten times. This chain uses TRBV20-1 with TRBJ1-1, with a tentative D call TRBD1 (6 bases). The CDR3 sequence is 15 residues long. Germline lookup yields CDR1 DFQATT and CDR2 SNEGSKA (reference sequence). V lost 3 bases and J lost 3, with 17 bases in between. CDR3: CSAREITGPDTEAFF. In DNA form, the CDR3 reads TGCAGTGCTAGGGAGATCACAGGGCCCGACACTGAAGCTTTCTTT.

In this sample, this clonotype turned up many times. The rearrangement uses TRBV11-2 and TRBJ2-2; the D gene is possibly TRBD2 (6 bases). V dropped 4 bases and J dropped 1 base, with 16 bases sitting between them. This CDR3 is 17 amino acids long. CDR1 is SGHAT, CDR2 FQNNGV, per germline. The DNA for the CDR3 is TGTGCCAGCAGCTCCTGGACTAAGCCGGGGAACACCGGGGAGCTGTTTTTT. Protein product: CASSSWTKPGNTGELFF. The full variable domain, with the rest looked up from reference TRBV11-2 and TRBJ2-2, is EAGVAQSPRYKIIEKRQSVAFWCNPISGHATLYWYQQILGQGPKLLIQFQNNGVVDDSQLPKDRFSAERLKGVDSTLKIQPAKLEDSAVYLCASSSWTKPGNTGELFFGEGSRLTVL.

The sample holds a few counts of this clonotype. The chain joins TRBV24-1 to TRBJ2-7, with 8 bases identical to TRBD1. V was clipped by 7 bases and J by 6 bases; unmatched bases: 4. The CDR3 length is 12 residues. Germline CDR1 reads KGHDR; CDR2 reads SFDVKD. The CDR3 sequence: CATSGQGGEQYF. CDR3 sequence (DNA): TGTGCCACCAGCGGACAGGGCGGCGAGCAGTACTTC.

The gene calls are TRBV5-8 and TRBJ1-2; 7 bases are shared with TRBD1. V dropped 2 bases and J dropped 3; count of bases not matched to a gene: 4. CDR3 length: 14 residues. Germline values: CDR1 SGHTS, CDR2 YDEGEE. The CDR3 DNA reads as TGTGCCAGCAGCTTCAAGGGACAGCACTATGGCTACACCTTC. The encoded protein is CASSFKGQHYGYTF.

The chain has TRBV13 and TRBJ2-7, with TRBD2 matching over 15 bases. Looked up from germline, CDR1 is PRHDT and CDR2 is FYEKMQ (reference sequence). With V trimmed by 4 bases and J by 0 bases, 13 bases remained unmatched. The CDR3 covers 20 residues. The CDR3 bases are TGTGCCAGCAGCTCTCATTTGGGACTAGCGGGAGGCCCGAGCTCCTACGAGCAGTACTTC. It specifies CASSSHLGLAGGPSSYEQYF.

The chain couples TRBV19 to TRBJ1-3, with 9 bases lining up with TRBD1. The CDR3 is 15 residues long. Unmatched junction bases numbered 10, after V lost 9 bases and J lost 4 bases. CDR1 LNHDA and CDR2 SQIVND come from the germline V gene (reference sequence). The CDR3: CASRLDRGVGNTIYF. In DNA form, the CDR3 reads TGTGCCAGCAGGTTGGACAGGGGAGTAGGAAACACCATATATTTT.

Points on this clonotype: This sequence may be a read error, since a much larger clone differs from it by one base. The J gene is TRBJ2-7, the V gene TRBV2; 7 bases fit TRBD2. This CDR3 region has 14 residues. CDR1 and CDR2 from the germline V gene are SNHLY and FYNNEI. The CDR3 DNA reads TGTGCCAGCAGTGGGGCTAGCGGAACCTACGAGCGGTACTTC. Its translation: CASSGASGTYERYF.

In its sample, this clonotype was seen a few times. The chain recombines TRBV7-9 with TRBJ2-5, with 7 nucleotides matching TRBD1. Germline loops: CDR1 SEHNR, CDR2 FQNEAQ (reference sequence). This CDR3 is 14 amino acids long. Trimming cost V 5 bases and J 3 bases; bases outside gene matches: 6. The chain's CDR3 is CASSVAGTEETQYF. The DNA of the CDR3 is TGTGCCAGCAGCGTGGCCGGGACAGAAGAGACCCAGTACTTC.

This clonotype was counted at least ten times. This chain uses TRBV2 with TRBJ2-1, with D possibly matching TRBD2 (6 bases). The CDR3 has 14 residues. V was shortened by 0 bases and J by 7 bases, with 10 bases between the two germline ends. In germline, CDR1 is SNHLY, CDR2 FYNNEI. The CDR3 is CASSEALRENEQFF. CDR3 coding DNA: TGTGCCAGCAGTGAAGCGCTCCGGGAGAATGAGCAGTTCTTC.

The chain is built from TRBV4-1 and TRBJ1-2, with TRBD1 as a possible D gene (6 bases). The germline gives CDR1 MGHRA, CDR2 YSYEKL. Trimming left V 2 bases short and J 4 bases short, with 11 bases between. The CDR3 runs to 14 residues. The CDR3 region is CASSQQLGGYGYTF. In DNA form, the CDR3 reads TGCGCCAGCAGCCAACAACTAGGGGGCTATGGCTACACCTTC.

This clonotype was detected a few times. V is TRBV20-1 and J is TRBJ1-6; no reliable D call. Germline CDR1 reads DFQATT; CDR2 reads SNEGSKA (reference sequence). The ends were cut back, 3 bases at V and 7 bases at J, with 4 bases in the middle. This CDR3 has 11 amino acids. The CDR3 reads CSASPNSPLHF. The DNA of the CDR3 is TGCAGTGCTAGCCCAAATTCACCCCTCCACTTT.

This clonotype showed up many times. The V gene is TRBV29-1, the J gene TRBJ1-1, with a tentative D call TRBD1 (6 bases). Trimming pared 7 bases from V and 0 bases from J, leaving 15 bases between. The CDR3 is made up of 14 amino acids. Germline CDR1 reads SQVTM; CDR2 reads ANQGSEA. The CDR3 bases are TGCAGCGCCCGGACAGCGAACATGAACACTGAAGCTTTCTTT. It is translated as CSARTANMNTEAFF.

The chain uses TRBV25-1 and TRBJ2-1; TRBD2 aligns across 14 bases. CDR3 length: 16 residues. The ends lost 5 bases at V and 5 bases at J; junction bases unmatched: 5. Germline-derived CDR1 and CDR2 are MGHDK and SYGVNS. CDR3 DNA: TGTGCCAGCAGTAAGGGACTAGCGGGAGTTAACAATGAGCAGTTCTTC. This encodes CASSKGLAGVNNEQFF. The whole variable domain, remainder taken from reference TRBV25-1 and TRBJ2-1, is EADIYQTPRYLVIGTGKKITLECSQTMGHDKMYWYQQDPGMELHLIHYSYGVNSTEKGDLSSESTVSRIRTEHFPLTLESARPSHTSQYLCASSKGLAGVNNEQFFGPGTRLTVL.

The gene calls are TRBV5-1 and TRBJ1-5, with D unresolved. The length of the CDR3 is 15 residues. V gave up 0 bases and J gave up 1 base, with 8 bases separating them. In germline, CDR1 is SGHRS, CDR2 YFSETQ. In DNA form, the CDR3 reads TGCGCCAGCAGCTTGGACGGTCAAAGCAATCAGCCCCAGCATTTT. Translated: CASSLDGQSNQPQHF.

This clonotype turned up a few times. The V and J genes are TRBV19 and TRBJ1-5, with a possible D match to TRBD1 (5 bases). V shed 7 bases and J shed 5 bases, with 15 bases lying between them. The germline V gene has CDR1 LNHDA and CDR2 SQIVND (reference sequence). CDR3 length: 14 amino acids. For the CDR3, the DNA is TGTGCCAGTAAGGAGTGGGACCCGGATCAGCCCCAGCATTTT. This gives the protein CASKEWDPDQPQHF.

The DNA for the CDR3 is TGTGCCAGCAGCCGAATGACAGGGGGATTCGGCGAGCAGTACTTC. Amino acid sequence: CASSRMTGGFGEQYF. The gene calls are TRBV7-9 and TRBJ2-7; 9 bases are shared with TRBD1. The CDR3 covers 15 residues. Losses at the gene ends were 5 bases for V and 6 bases for J; bases not matched to a gene: 11. The germline V gene has CDR1 SEHNR and CDR2 FQNEAQ (reference sequence).